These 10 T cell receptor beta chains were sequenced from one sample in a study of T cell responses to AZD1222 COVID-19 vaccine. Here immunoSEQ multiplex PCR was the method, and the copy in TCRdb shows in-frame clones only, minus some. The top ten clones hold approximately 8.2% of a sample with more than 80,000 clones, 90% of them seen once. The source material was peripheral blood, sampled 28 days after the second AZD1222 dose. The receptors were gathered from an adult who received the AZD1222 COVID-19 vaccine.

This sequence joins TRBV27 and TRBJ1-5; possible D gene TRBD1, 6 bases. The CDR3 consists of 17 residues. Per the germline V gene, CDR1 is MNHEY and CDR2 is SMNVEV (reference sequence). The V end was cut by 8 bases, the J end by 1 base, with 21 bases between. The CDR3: CASGNRGGMGSNQPQHF. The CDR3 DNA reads TGTGCCAGCGGAAATAGGGGGGGTATGGGGAGCAATCAGCCCCAGCATTTT.

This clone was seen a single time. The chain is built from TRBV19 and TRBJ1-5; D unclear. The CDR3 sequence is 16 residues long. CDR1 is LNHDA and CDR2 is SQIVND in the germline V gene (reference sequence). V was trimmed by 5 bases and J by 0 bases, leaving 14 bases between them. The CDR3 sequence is CASSPSDIYSNQPQHF. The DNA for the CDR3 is TGTGCCAGTAGTCCTTCAGACATTTATAGCAATCAGCCCCAGCATTTT.

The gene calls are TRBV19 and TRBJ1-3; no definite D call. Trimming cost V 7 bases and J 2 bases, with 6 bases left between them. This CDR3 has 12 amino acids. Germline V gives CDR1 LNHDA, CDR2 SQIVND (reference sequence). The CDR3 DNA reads TGTGCCAGTATCGGGCCTGGAAACACCATATATTTT. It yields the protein CASIGPGNTIYF.

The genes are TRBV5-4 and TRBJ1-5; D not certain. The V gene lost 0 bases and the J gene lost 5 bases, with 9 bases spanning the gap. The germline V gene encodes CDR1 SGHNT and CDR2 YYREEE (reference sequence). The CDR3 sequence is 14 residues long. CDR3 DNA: TGTGCCAGCAGCTTGGGAGGGAGCGATCAGCCCCAGCATTTT. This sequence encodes CASSLGGSDQPQHF.

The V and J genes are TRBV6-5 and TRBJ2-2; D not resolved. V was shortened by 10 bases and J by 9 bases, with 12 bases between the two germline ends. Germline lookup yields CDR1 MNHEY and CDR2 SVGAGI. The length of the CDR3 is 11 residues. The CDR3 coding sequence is TGTGCCACCCTTAGAGGCCGGGAGCTGTTTTTT. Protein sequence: CATLRGRELFF.

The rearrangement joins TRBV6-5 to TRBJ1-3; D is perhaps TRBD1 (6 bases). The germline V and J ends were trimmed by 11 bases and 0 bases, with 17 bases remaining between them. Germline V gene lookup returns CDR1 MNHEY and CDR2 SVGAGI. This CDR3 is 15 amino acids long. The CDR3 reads CAAIPRGGSGNTIYF. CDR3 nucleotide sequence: TGTGCCGCCATACCCAGGGGAGGCTCTGGAAACACCATATATTTT.

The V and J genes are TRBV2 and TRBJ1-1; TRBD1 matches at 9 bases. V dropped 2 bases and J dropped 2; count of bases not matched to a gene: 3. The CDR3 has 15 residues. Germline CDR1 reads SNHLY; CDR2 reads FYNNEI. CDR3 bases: TGTGCCAGCAGTGAACCGGGACAGGGAAACACTGAAGCTTTCTTT. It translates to CASSEPGQGNTEAFF.

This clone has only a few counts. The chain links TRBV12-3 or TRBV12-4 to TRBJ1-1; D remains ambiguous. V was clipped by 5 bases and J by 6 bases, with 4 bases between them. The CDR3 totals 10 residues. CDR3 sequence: CASSGPEAFF. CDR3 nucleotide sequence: TGTGCCAGCAGTGGCCCTGAAGCTTTCTTT.

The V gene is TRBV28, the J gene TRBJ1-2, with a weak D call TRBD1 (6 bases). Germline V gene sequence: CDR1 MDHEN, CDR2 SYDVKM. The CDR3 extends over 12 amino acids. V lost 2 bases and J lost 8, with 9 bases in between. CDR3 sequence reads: CASSLRDTGYTF. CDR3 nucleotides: TGTGCCAGCAGTTTAAGGGACACCGGCTACACCTTC.

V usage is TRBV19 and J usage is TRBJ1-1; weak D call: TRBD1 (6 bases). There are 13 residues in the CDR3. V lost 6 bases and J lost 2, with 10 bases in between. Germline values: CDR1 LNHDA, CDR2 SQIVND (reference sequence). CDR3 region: CASRRQANTEAFF. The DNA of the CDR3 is TGTGCCAGTAGGAGACAGGCTAACACTGAAGCTTTCTTT.